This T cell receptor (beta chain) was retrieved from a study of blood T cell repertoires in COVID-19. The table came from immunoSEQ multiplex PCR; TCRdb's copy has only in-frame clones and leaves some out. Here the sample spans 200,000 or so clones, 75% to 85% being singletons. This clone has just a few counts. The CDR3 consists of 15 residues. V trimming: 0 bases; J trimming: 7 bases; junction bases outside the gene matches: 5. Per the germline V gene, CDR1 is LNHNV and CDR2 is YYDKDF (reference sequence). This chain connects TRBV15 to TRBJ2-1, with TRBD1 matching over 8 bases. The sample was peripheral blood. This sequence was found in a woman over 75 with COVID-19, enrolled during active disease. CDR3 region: CATSREGQGKNEQFF. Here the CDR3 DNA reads TGTGCCACCAGCAGAGAAGGACAGGGTAAAAATGAGCAGTTCTTC. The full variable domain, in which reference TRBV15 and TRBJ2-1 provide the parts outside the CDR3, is DAMVIQNPRYQVTQFGKPVTLSCSQTLNHNVMYWYQQKSSQAPKLLFHYYDKDFNNEADTPDNFQSRRPNTSFCFLDIRSPGLGDTAMYLCATSREGQGKNEQFFGPGTRLTVL.